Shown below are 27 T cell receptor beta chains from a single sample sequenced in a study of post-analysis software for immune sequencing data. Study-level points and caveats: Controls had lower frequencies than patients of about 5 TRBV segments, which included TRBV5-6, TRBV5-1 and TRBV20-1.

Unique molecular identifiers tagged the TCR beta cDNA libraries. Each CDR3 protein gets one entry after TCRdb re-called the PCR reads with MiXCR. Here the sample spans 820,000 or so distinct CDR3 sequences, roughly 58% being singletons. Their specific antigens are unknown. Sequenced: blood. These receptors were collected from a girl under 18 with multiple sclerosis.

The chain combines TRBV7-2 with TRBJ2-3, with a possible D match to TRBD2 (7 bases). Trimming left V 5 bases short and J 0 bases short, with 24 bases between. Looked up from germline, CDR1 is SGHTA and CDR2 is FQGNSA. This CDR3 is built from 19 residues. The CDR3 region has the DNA TGTGCCAGCAGCGCAGAGATCAGGACGGGGGGCTATAGCACAGATACGCAGTATTTT. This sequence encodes CASSAEIRTGGYSTDTQYF.

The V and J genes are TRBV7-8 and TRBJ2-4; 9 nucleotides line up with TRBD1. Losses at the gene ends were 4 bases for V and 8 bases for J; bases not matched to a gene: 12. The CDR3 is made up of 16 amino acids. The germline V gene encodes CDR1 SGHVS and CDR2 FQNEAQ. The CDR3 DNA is TGTGCCAGCAGCTGGACACCGGGACAGGGTGTGGACATTCAGTACTTC. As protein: CASSWTPGQGVDIQYF.

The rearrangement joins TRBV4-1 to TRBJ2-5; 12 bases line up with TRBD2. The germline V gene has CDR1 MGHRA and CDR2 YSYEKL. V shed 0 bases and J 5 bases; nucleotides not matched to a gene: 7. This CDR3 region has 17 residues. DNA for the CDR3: TGCGCCAGCAGCCAAGATAATAGACTAGCGGGAGACGAGACCCAGTACTTC. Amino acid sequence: CASSQDNRLAGDETQYF.

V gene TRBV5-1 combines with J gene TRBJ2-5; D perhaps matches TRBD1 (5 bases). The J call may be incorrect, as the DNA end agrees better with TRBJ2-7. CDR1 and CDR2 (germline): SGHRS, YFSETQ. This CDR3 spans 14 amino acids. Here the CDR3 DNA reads TGCGCCAGCAGACGGACAACTGGAGACTACGAGCAGTACTTC. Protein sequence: CASRRTTGDYEQYF.

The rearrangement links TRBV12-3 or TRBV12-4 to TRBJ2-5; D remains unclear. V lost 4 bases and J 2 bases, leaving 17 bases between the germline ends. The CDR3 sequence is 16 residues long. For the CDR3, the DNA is TGTGCCAGCAGTTATACGCCCAGAATGATACAAGAGACCCAGTACTTC. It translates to CASSYTPRMIQETQYF.

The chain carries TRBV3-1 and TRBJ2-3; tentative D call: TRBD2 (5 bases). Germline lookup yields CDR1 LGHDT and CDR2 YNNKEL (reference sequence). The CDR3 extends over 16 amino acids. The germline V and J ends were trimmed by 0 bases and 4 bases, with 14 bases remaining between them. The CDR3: CASSQDRLAWADTQYF. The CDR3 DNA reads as TGTGCCAGCAGCCAAGATAGGCTAGCTTGGGCAGATACGCAGTATTTT.

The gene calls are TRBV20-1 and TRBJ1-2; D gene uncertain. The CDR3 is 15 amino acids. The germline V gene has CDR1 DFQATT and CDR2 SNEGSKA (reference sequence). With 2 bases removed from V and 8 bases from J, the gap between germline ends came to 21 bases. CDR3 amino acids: CSARKGQALFGGYTF. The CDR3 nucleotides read TGCAGTGCTAGAAAGGGTCAGGCCCTATTTGGCGGCTACACCTTC.

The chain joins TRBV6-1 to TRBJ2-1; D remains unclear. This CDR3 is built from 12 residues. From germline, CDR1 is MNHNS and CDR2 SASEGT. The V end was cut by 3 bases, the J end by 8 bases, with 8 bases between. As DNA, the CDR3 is TGTGCCAGCAGTGATTCGGGCCATGAGCAGTTCTTC. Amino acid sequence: CASSDSGHEQFF.

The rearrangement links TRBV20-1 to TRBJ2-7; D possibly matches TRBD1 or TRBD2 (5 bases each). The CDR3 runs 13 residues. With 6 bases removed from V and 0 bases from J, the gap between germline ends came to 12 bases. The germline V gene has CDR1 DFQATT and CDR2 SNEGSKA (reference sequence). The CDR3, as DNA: TGCAGTGCCTCGGGACCCAACTCCTACGAGCAGTACTTC. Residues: CSASGPNSYEQYF.

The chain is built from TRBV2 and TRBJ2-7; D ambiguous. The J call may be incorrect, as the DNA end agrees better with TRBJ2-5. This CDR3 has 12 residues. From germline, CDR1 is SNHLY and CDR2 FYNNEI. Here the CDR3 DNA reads TGTGCCAGCAGTGAAGCTGGAGAGACCCAGTACTTC. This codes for CASSEAGETQYF.

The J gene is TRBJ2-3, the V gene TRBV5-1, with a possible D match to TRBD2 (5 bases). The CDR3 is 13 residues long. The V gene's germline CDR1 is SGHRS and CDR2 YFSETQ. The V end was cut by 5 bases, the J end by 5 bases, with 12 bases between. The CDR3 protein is CASREGSGDTQYF. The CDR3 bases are TGCGCCAGCAGAGAGGGATCTGGAGATACGCAGTATTTT.

The CDR3 loop reads CASTYLGTHNTEAFF. The CDR3 region has the DNA TGCGCCAGCACCTATCTGGGGACACATAACACTGAAGCTTTCTTT. J is TRBJ1-1 and V is TRBV5-1; possibly TRBD1 for D (6 bases). V lost 6 bases to trimming and J lost 2 bases, with 17 bases between them. The CDR3 has 15 residues. Germline V CDR1 and CDR2: SGHRS, YFSETQ.

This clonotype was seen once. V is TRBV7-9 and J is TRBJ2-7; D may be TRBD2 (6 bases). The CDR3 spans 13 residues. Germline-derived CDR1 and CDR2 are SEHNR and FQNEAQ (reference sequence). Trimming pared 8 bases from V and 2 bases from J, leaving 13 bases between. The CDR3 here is CASVPRGTYEQYF. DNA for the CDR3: TGTGCCAGCGTCCCCCGGGGGACCTACGAGCAGTACTTC. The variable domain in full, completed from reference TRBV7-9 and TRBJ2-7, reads DTGVSQNPRHKITKRGQNVTFRCDPISEHNRLYWYRQTLGQGPEFLTYFQNEAQLEKSRLLSDRFSAERPKGSFSTLEIQRTEQGDSAMYLCASVPRGTYEQYFGPGTRLTVT.

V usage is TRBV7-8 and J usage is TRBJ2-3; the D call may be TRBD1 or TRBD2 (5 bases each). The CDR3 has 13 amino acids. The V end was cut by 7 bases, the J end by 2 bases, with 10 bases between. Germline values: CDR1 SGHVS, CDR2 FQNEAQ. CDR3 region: CASIEGFTDTQYF. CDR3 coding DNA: TGTGCCAGCATCGAGGGGTTCACAGATACGCAGTATTTT.

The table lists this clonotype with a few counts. The CDR3 loop reads CASSLTADADTQYF. The CDR3 nucleotides are TGCGCCAGCAGCTTAACAGCGGACGCTGATACGCAGTATTTT. The chain recombines TRBV5-1 with TRBJ2-3; tentative D call: TRBD2 (5 bases). The CDR3 sequence is 14 residues long. Germline V gene sequence: CDR1 SGHRS, CDR2 YFSETQ. The V end was cut by 2 bases, the J end by 6 bases, with 13 bases between.

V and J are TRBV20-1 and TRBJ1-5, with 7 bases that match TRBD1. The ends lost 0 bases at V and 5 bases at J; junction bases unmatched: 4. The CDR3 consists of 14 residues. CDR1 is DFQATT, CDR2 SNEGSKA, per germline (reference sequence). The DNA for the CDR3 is TGCAGTGCTAGAGATAGGGGGCCCGATCAGCCCCAGCATTTT. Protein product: CSARDRGPDQPQHF.

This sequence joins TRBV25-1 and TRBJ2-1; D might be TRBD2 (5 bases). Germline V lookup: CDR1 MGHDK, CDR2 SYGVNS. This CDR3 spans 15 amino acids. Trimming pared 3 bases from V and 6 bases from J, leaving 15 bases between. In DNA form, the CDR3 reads TGTGCCAGCAGTGATGTGGGGTGGAGGAGCAATGAGCAGTTCTTC. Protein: CASSDVGWRSNEQFF. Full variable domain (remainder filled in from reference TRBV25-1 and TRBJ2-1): EADIYQTPRYLVIGTGKKITLECSQTMGHDKMYWYQQDPGMELHLIHYSYGVNSTEKGDLSSESTVSRIRTEHFPLTLESARPSHTSQYLCASSDVGWRSNEQFFGPGTRLTVL.

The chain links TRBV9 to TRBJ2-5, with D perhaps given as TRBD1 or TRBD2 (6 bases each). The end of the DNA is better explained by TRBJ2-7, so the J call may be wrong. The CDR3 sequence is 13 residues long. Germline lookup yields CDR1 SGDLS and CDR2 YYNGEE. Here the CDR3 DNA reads TGTGCCAGCAGCGTAGGAGGGGGGCACGAGCAGTACTTC. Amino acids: CASSVGGGHEQYF.

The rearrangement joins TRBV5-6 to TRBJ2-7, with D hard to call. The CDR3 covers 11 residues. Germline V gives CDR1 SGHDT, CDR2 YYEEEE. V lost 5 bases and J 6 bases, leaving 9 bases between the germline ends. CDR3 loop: CASRQAGEQYF. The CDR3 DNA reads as TGTGCCAGCAGGCAGGCCGGCGAGCAGTACTTC.

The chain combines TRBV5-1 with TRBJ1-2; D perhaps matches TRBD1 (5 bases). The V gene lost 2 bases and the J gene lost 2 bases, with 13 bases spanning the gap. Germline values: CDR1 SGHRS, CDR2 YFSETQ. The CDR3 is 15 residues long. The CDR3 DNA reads TGCGCCAGCAGCTTATCAGAGGGACTGAACTATGGCTACACCTTC. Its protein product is CASSLSEGLNYGYTF.

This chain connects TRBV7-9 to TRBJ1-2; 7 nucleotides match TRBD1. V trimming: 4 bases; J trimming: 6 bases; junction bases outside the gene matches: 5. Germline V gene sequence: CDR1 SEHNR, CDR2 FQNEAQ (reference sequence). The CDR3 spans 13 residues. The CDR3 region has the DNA TGTGCCAGCAGCTACAGGGGCGCGGATGGCTACACCTTC. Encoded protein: CASSYRGADGYTF.

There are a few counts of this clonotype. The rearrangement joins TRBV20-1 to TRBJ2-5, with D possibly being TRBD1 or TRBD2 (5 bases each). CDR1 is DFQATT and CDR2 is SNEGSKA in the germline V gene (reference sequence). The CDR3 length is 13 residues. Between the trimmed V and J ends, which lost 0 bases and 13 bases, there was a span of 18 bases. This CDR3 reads CSARDHTGALWYF. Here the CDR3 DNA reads TGCAGTGCTAGAGATCACACCGGGGCCCTTTGGTACTTC.

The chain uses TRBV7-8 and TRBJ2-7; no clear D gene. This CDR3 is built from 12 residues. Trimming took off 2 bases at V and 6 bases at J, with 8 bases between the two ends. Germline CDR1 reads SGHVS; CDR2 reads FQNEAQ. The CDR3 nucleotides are TGTGCCAGCAGCTTAAGCCAGAGCGAGCAGTACTTC. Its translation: CASSLSQSEQYF.

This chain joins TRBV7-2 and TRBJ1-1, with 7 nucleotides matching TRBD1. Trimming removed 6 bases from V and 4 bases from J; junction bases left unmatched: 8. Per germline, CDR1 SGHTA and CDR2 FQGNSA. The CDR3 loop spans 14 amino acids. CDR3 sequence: CASRRDRAGTEAFF. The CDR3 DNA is TGTGCCAGCAGACGCGACAGGGCTGGCACTGAAGCTTTCTTT.

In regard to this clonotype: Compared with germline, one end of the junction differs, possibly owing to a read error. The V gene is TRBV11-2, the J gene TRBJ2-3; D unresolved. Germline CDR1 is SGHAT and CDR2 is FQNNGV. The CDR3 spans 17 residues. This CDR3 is CASGLEAEKSLTDTQYF. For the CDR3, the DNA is TGTGCCAGCGGCTTAGAGGCAGAAAAAAGCCTCACAGATACGCAGTATTTT.

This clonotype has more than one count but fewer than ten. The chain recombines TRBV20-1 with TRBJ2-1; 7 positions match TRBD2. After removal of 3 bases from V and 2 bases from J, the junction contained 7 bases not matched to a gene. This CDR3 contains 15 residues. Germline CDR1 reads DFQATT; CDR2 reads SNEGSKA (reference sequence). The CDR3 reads CSASIGGIAYNEQFF. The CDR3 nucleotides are TGCAGTGCTAGTATCGGGGGGATCGCCTACAATGAGCAGTTCTTC.

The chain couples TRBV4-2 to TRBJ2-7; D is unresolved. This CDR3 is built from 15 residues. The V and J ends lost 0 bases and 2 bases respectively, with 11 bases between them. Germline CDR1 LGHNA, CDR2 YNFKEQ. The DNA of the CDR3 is TGTGCCAGCAGCCAAGATTACGAGGTGACCTACGAGCAGTACTTC. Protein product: CASSQDYEVTYEQYF.